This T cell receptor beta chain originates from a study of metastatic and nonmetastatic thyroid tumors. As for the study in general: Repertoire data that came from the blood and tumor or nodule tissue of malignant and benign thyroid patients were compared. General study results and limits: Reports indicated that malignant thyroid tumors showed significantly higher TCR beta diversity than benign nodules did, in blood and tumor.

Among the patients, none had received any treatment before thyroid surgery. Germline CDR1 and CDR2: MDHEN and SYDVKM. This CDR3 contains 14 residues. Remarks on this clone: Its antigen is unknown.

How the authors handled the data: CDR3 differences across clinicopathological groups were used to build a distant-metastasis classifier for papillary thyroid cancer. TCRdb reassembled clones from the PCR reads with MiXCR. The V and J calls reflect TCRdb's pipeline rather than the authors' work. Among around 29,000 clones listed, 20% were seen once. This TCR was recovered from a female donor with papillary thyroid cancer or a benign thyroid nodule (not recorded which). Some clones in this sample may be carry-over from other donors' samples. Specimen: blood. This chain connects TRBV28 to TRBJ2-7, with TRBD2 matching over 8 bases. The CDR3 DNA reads TGTGCATCCCGGGGGGGCCATCACGGCTACGAGCAGTACTTC. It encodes CASRGGHHGYEQYF. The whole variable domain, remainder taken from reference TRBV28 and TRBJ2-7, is DVKVTQSSRYLVKRTGEKVFLECVQDMDHENMFWYRQDPGLGLRLIYFSYDVKMKEKGDIPEGYSVSREKKERFSLILESASTNQTSMYLCASRGGHHGYEQYFGPGTRLTVT.